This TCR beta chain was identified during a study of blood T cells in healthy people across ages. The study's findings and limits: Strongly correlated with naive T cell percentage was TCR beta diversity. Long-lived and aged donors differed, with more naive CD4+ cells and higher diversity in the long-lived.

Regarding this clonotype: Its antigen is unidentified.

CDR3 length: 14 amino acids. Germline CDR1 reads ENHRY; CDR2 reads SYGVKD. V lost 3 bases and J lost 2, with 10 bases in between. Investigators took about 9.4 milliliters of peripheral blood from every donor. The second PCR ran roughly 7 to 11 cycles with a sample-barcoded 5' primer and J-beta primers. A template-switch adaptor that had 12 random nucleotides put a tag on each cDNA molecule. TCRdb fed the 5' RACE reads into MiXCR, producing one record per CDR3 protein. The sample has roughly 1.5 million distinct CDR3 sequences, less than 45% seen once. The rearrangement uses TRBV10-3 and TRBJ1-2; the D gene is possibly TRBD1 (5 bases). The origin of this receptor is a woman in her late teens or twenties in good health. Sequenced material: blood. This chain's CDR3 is CAISDSGTNYGYTF. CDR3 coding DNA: TGTGCCATCAGTGATTCCGGGACCAACTATGGCTACACCTTC.